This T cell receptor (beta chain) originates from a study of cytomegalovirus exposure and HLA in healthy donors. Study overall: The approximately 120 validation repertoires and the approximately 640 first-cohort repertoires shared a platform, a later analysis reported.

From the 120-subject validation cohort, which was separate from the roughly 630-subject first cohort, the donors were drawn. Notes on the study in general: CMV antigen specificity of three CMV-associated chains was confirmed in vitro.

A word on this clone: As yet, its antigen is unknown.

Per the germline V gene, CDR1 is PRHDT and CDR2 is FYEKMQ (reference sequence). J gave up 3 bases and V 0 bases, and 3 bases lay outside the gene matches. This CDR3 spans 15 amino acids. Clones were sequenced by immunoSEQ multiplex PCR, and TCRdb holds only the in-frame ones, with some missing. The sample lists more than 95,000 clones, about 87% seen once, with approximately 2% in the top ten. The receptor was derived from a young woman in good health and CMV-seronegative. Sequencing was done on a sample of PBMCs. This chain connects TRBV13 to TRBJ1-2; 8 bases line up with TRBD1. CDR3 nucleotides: TGTGCCAGCAGCTTAGGCCAGGGGGCGTACTATGGCTACACCTTC. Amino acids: CASSLGQGAYYGYTF.